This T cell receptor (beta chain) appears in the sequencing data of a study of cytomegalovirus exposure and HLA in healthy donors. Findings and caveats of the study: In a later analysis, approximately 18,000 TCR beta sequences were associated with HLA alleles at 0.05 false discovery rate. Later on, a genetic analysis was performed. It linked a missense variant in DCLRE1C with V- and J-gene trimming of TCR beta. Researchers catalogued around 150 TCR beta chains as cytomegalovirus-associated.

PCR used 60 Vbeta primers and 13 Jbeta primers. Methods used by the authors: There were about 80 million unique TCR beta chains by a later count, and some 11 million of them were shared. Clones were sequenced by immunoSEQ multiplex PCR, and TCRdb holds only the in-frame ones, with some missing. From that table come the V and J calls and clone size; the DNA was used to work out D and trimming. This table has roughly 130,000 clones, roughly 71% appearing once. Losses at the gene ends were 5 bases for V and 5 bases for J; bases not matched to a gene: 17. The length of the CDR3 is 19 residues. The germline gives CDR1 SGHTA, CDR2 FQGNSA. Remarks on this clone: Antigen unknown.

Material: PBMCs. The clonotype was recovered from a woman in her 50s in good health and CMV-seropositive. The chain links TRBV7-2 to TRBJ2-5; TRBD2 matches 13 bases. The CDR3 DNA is TGTGCCAGCAGCCCGTCAGGGGCGCTACTAGCGGGGGGGTTGGAGACCCAGTACTTC. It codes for CASSPSGALLAGGLETQYF.